The 22 T cell receptor beta chains below come from one sample, sequenced in a study of T cell repertoires in cytomegalovirus infection. From the reads, TCRdb called clonotypes with MiXCR, one entry per CDR3 protein. The table lists approximately 730,000 distinct CDR3 sequences, around a third of them singletons. Their target antigens are unknown. The sequenced sample was cultured PBMCs, obtained from culture after CMV antigen stimulation. The receptor source for this set is a human donor in good health (CMV status not recorded). Some clones in this sample may be carry-over from other donors' samples.

This chain links TRBV19 with TRBJ2-2, with D perhaps matching TRBD1 or TRBD2 (6 bases each). The germline V and J ends were trimmed by 4 bases and 1 base, with 13 bases remaining between them. The CDR3 consists of 16 residues. Germline loops: CDR1 LNHDA, CDR2 SQIVND (reference sequence). The CDR3 DNA reads as TGTGCCAGTAGTAAGGAGGGGACACTGAACACCGGGGAGCTGTTTTTT. It encodes CASSKEGTLNTGELFF.

This clonotype has a handful of counts. CDR3 bases: TGTGCCAGCAGCTTGGTGGCAACCCCCGGGCCAGATACGCAGTATTTT. Translation: CASSLVATPGPDTQYF. The rearrangement uses TRBV7-8 and TRBJ2-3; D gene uncertain. Trimming removed 3 bases from V and 4 bases from J, with 17 bases in between. The CDR3 is made up of 16 amino acids. Germline lookup yields CDR1 SGHVS and CDR2 FQNEAQ. Full variable domain (outside the CDR3, taken from reference TRBV7-8 and TRBJ2-3): GAGVSQSPRYKVAKRGQDVALRCDPISGHVSLFWYQQALGQGPEFLTYFQNEAQLDKSGLPSDRFFAERPEGSVSTLKIQRTQQEDSAVYLCASSLVATPGPDTQYFGPGTRLTVL.

This clonotype was picked up many times. The chain employs TRBV15 and TRBJ2-1, with 7 bases lining up with TRBD2. The CDR3 sequence is 16 residues long. J gave up 9 bases and V 1 base, and 12 bases lay outside the gene matches. Germline V gene sequence: CDR1 LNHNV, CDR2 YYDKDF (reference sequence). This CDR3 reads CATSRGGTKSVSEQFF. In DNA, the CDR3 is TGTGCCACCAGCAGAGGAGGGACTAAAAGCGTTAGTGAGCAGTTCTTC.

This clonotype was found a few times. This sequence joins TRBV7-2 and TRBJ1-2; no clear D gene. Germline CDR1 SGHTA, CDR2 FQGNSA. V dropped 5 bases and J dropped 6 bases, with 16 bases sitting between them. The CDR3 covers 14 residues. The CDR3 DNA reads as TGTGCCAGCAGCCCACTTAAATGGAGGGATGGCTACACCTTC. Translated, it gives CASSPLKWRDGYTF.

This clonotype was seen ten or more times. The V call is TRBV7-2, the J call TRBJ1-2, with TRBD1 matching 12 bases. The CDR3 consists of 15 residues. The germline CDR1 and CDR2 sequences are SGHTA and FQGNSA. V lost 5 bases and J lost 4; bases outside the gene matches: 5. The CDR3 spells CASSTGTGGGYGYTF. The CDR3 nucleotides are TGTGCCAGCAGCACCGGGACAGGGGGCGGCTATGGCTACACCTTC.

This chain uses TRBV7-9 with TRBJ2-6; D gene uncertain. V lost 1 base, J lost 8 bases, and 3 bases lay in between. Germline CDR1 reads SEHNR; CDR2 reads FQNEAQ (reference sequence). The CDR3 covers 12 residues. CDR3 region: CASSLESNVLTF. The CDR3 DNA sequence: TGTGCCAGCAGCTTAGAGTCCAACGTCCTGACTTTC.

The CDR3 loop is CSVEDRYNEQFF. CDR3 DNA: TGCAGCGTTGAGGACAGATACAATGAGCAGTTCTTC. This chain uses TRBV29-1 with TRBJ2-1, with a tentative D call TRBD1 (6 bases). Germline CDR1 is SQVTM and CDR2 is ANQGSEA. Trimming pared 3 bases from V and 4 bases from J, leaving 7 bases between. The CDR3 has 12 residues.

V gene TRBV6-6 combines with J gene TRBJ2-5, with TRBD2 matching over 7 bases. The CDR3 is 18 amino acids. Germline CDR1 MNHNY, CDR2 SVGAGI (reference sequence). The trim removed 0 bases at V and 5 bases at J, leaving 15 bases unmatched. CDR3 nucleotides: TGTGCCAGCAGTTACTCGGCGGTAGCGGGCGCACTTAGGGAGACCCAGTACTTC. This sequence encodes CASSYSAVAGALRETQYF.

V is TRBV20-1 and J is TRBJ2-1, with 8 bases lining up with TRBD2. This CDR3 has 15 amino acids. Trimming removed 0 bases from V and 7 bases from J; junction bases left unmatched: 8. Germline loops: CDR1 DFQATT, CDR2 SNEGSKA (reference sequence). The CDR3 nucleotides are TGCAGTGCTAGAGATTCTCTAGCGGGCGAGAATGAGCAGTTCTTC. Translating it yields CSARDSLAGENEQFF.

V is TRBV20-1 and J is TRBJ2-1; D is possibly TRBD1 or TRBD2 (5 bases each). The germline V gene encodes CDR1 DFQATT and CDR2 SNEGSKA (reference sequence). V was shortened by 5 bases and J by 0 bases, with 17 bases between the two germline ends. The CDR3 is 16 amino acids. CDR3 sequence reads: CSALTGDASSYNEQFF. The DNA for the CDR3 is TGCAGTGCTCTTACCGGGGACGCGAGCTCCTACAATGAGCAGTTCTTC.

This chain joins TRBV25-1 and TRBJ2-2; 9 bases are a match to TRBD1. The CDR3 has 15 amino acids. The ends lost 6 bases at V and 5 bases at J; junction bases unmatched: 7. CDR1 and CDR2 from the germline V gene are MGHDK and SYGVNS. CDR3 loop: CASSPDRGGTGELFF. DNA of the CDR3: TGTGCCAGCAGCCCGGACAGGGGTGGAACCGGGGAGCTGTTTTTT.

The J gene is TRBJ2-1, the V gene TRBV5-4, with D possibly called TRBD1 or TRBD2 (5 bases each). The germline CDR1 and CDR2 sequences are SGHNT and YYREEE (reference sequence). CDR3 length: 12 residues. Trimming took 3 bases from V and 8 from J, leaving 9 bases between them. CDR3 sequence: CASSSGTDEQFF. The CDR3 DNA reads as TGTGCCAGCAGCTCTGGGACCGATGAGCAGTTCTTC.

V usage is TRBV4-1 and J usage is TRBJ2-7; D ambiguous. This CDR3 has 13 residues. V was clipped by 3 bases and J by 4 bases, with 10 bases between them. Germline CDR1 MGHRA, CDR2 YSYEKL. The CDR3 is CASSQAYLYEQYF. The CDR3 bases are TGCGCCAGCAGCCAGGCCTATTTGTACGAGCAGTACTTC.

The chain is built from TRBV18 and TRBJ2-1; perhaps D is TRBD1 or TRBD2 (5 bases each). The length of the CDR3 is 12 residues. Germline CDR1 is KGHSH and CDR2 is LQKENI. V lost 3 bases and J lost 16, with 16 bases in between. Written as DNA, the CDR3 is TGTGCCAGCTCACCCCCGGGACCACACCACTTCTTC. Translation gives CASSPPGPHHFF.

Comment on this clonotype: A read error may produce the germline difference seen at one junction end. The chain joins TRBV5-6 to TRBJ2-3, with D uncertain. CDR1 is SGHDT, CDR2 YYEEEE, per germline. The CDR3 is 11 residues long. In nucleotides, the CDR3 is TGTGCCAGCACCTTAGGAGATACGCAGTGTTTT. It yields the protein CASTLGDTQCF.

This clonotype was picked up many times. The chain couples TRBV7-2 to TRBJ2-7; 9 bases align to TRBD2. V was clipped by 1 base and J by 2 bases; unmatched bases: 9. The V gene's germline CDR1 is SGHTA and CDR2 FQGNSA. The CDR3 totals 17 residues. The CDR3 DNA sequence: TGTGCCAGCAGCTTAGGGGGAAGCGGGAGGCTCGCCTACGAGCAGTACTTC. Translating gives CASSLGGSGRLAYEQYF.

This clonotype came up once. The chain uses TRBV10-3 and TRBJ2-2, with 11 nucleotides matching TRBD1. The germline V gene encodes CDR1 ENHRY and CDR2 SYGVKD. V lost 4 bases to trimming and J lost 4 bases; unmatched junction nucleotides: 5. The CDR3 sequence is 16 residues long. CDR3 bases: TGTGCCATCAGTGGTTTGGGACAGGGGGTCACCGGGGAGCTGTTTTTT. It specifies CAISGLGQGVTGELFF.

This clonotype was found many times. This chain joins TRBV7-8 and TRBJ1-4, with D maybe TRBD1 (5 bases). V gave up 5 bases and J gave up 0 bases, with 19 bases separating them. This CDR3 has 18 residues. CDR1 is SGHVS and CDR2 is FQNEAQ in the germline V gene. For the CDR3, the DNA is TGTGCCAGCAGCCAAGGGTGGACAAGGTTGGCAACTAATGAAAAACTGTTTTTT. This codes for CASSQGWTRLATNEKLFF.

This clonotype came up once. This sequence joins TRBV28 and TRBJ2-1, with 12 bases lining up with TRBD1. The V gene end was trimmed by 8 bases and the J gene end by 7 bases; junction bases not matched to a gene: 3. The CDR3 loop spans 13 amino acids. Germline V CDR1 and CDR2: MDHEN, SYDVKM. The CDR3 region is CASRDRGRNEQFF. The CDR3 coding sequence is TGTGCCAGCCGGGACAGGGGGCGGAATGAGCAGTTCTTC.

This clonotype was seen only a few times. The DNA of the CDR3 is TGCGCCAGCAGCCAGCGGGAAGAGCGGGGAAGTCGTGGCGATGAGCAGTTCTTC. Encoded protein: CASSQREERGSRGDEQFF. The chain joins TRBV4-1 to TRBJ2-1; 7 bases line up with TRBD2. This CDR3 comprises 18 residues. From germline, CDR1 is MGHRA and CDR2 YSYEKL. The trim removed 3 bases at V and 8 bases at J, leaving 19 bases unmatched.

This clonotype occurred a few times. The gene calls are TRBV7-8 and TRBJ2-2; 7 nucleotides match TRBD1. Germline CDR1 and CDR2: SGHVS and FQNEAQ. This CDR3 is built from 18 residues. The V and J ends lost 0 bases and 2 bases, in that order; junction bases with no gene match: 9. The CDR3, as DNA: TGTGCCAGCAGCTTAGCCCCTCCGACAGGGCCCAACACCGGGGAGCTGTTTTTT. Translation gives CASSLAPPTGPNTGELFF.

V is TRBV7-8 and J is TRBJ2-2, with TRBD1 identical over 12 bases. The trim removed 0 bases at V and 8 bases at J, leaving 7 bases unmatched. CDR3 length: 17 residues. Germline values: CDR1 SGHVS, CDR2 FQNEAQ. Written as DNA, the CDR3 is TGTGCCAGCAGCTTAGCGAGGGGACAGGGGGCCGGGGGGGAGCTGTTTTTT. It specifies CASSLARGQGAGGELFF. The entire variable domain, with the rest obtained from reference TRBV7-8 and TRBJ2-2, is as follows: GAGVSQSPRYKVAKRGQDVALRCDPISGHVSLFWYQQALGQGPEFLTYFQNEAQLDKSGLPSDRFFAERPEGSVSTLKIQRTQQEDSAVYLCASSLARGQGAGGELFFGEGSRLTVL.